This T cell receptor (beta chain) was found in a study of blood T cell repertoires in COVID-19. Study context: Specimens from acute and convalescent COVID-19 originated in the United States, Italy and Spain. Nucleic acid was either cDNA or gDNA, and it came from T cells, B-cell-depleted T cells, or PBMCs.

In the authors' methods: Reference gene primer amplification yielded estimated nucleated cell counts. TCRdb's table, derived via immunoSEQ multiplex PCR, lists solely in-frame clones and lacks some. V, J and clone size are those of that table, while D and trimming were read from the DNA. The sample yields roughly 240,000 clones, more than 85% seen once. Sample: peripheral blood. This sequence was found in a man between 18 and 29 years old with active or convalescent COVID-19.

The CDR3 loop is CASSRRGGIGTGELFF. For the CDR3, the DNA is TGCGCCAGCAGCCGGAGGGGCGGGATTGGCACCGGGGAGCTGTTTTTT. V is TRBV5-1 and J is TRBJ2-2; TRBD2 might be the D (6 bases). Germline V gene sequence: CDR1 SGHRS, CDR2 YFSETQ. V shed 4 bases and J shed 4 bases, with 17 bases lying between them. The CDR3 consists of 16 residues.